The 32 T cell receptor beta chains below come from one sample, sequenced in a study of spatial heterogeneity in lung cancer. TCRdb ran MiXCR on the 5' RACE reads and lists one entry per CDR3 protein. This repertoire shows 20,000 to 25,000 distinct CDR3 sequences, approximately 3% found once; its top ten account for roughly 7.2%. Which antigens these TCRs recognize remains unknown. Sample time point: sample taken at primary tumor resection. General study results and limits: Intratumoral expanded alpha and beta TCR counts were found to track tumor mutation counts.

Material: lung tumor tissue, obtained at surgery. These receptors all stem from a male donor with early-stage non-small cell lung cancer.

Many counts were recorded for this clonotype. The J gene is TRBJ2-5, the V gene TRBV5-1; TRBD2 matches at 10 bases. CDR1 is SGHRS and CDR2 is YFSETQ in the germline V gene. CDR3 length: 18 amino acids. V was pared by 1 base and J by 2 bases, with 11 bases of the junction left unmatched. CDR3 protein: CASSLPYLAGGPQETQYF. CDR3 DNA: TGCGCCAGCAGCTTGCCCTACTTAGCGGGAGGCCCACAAGAGACCCAGTACTTC. Complete variable domain (other parts from reference TRBV5-1 and TRBJ2-5): KAGVTQTPRYLIKTRGQQVTLSCSPISGHRSVSWYQQTPGQGLQFLFEYFSETQRNKGNFPGRFSGRQFSNSRSEMNVSTLELGDSALYLCASSLPYLAGGPQETQYFGPGTRLLVL.

In its sample, this clonotype is large. The chain carries TRBV20-1 and TRBJ2-7, with D maybe TRBD1 (5 bases). From germline, CDR1 is DFQATT and CDR2 SNEGSKA (reference sequence). The CDR3 has 15 residues. The V and J ends lost 3 bases and 3 bases respectively, with 18 bases between them. The DNA for the CDR3 is TGCAGTGCTAGTCCAGGGTTTTCGAAGCACTACGAGCAGTACTTC. Amino acids: CSASPGFSKHYEQYF.

This clonotype was observed many times. The rearrangement joins TRBV5-1 to TRBJ2-7; D is uncertain. Germline loops: CDR1 SGHRS, CDR2 YFSETQ. The CDR3 length is 13 residues. Trimming took 0 bases from V and 6 from J, leaving 10 bases between them. In nucleotides, the CDR3 is TGCGCCAGCAGCTTGGATCTAGGTGTCGAGCAGTACTTC. Amino acid sequence: CASSLDLGVEQYF.

This clonotype qualifies as medium-sized. J is TRBJ1-2 and V is TRBV3-1; no definite D call. The CDR3 spans 12 residues. V shed 0 bases and J shed 1 base, with 0 bases lying between them. Germline CDR1 and CDR2: LGHDT and YNNKEL (reference sequence). The CDR3 bases are TGTGCCAGCAGCCAAGATAACTATGGCTACACCTTC. Its translation: CASSQDNYGYTF.

This clonotype was seen repeatedly, ten times or more. The genes are TRBV4-2 and TRBJ1-2, with D unclear. The germline V gene encodes CDR1 LGHNA and CDR2 YNFKEQ. The CDR3 spans 16 residues. V was shortened by 0 bases and J by 4 bases, with 15 bases between the two germline ends. CDR3 coding DNA: TGTGCCAGCAGCCAAGATGTTCAGGTGCTATCCTATGGCTACACCTTC. It specifies CASSQDVQVLSYGYTF.

Ten or more counts support this clonotype. J is TRBJ1-2 and V is TRBV7-2; 9 bases align to TRBD1. Germline V gene sequence: CDR1 SGHTA, CDR2 FQGNSA. Trimming removed 6 bases from V and 0 bases from J; junction bases left unmatched: 5. This CDR3 contains 15 residues. The CDR3 bases are TGTGCCAGCAGTCGTACAGGGGGCACTAACTATGGCTACACCTTC. It yields the protein CASSRTGGTNYGYTF.

This clonotype was found many times. The rearrangement links TRBV6-1 to TRBJ2-1, with 7 nucleotides matching TRBD2. After removal of 5 bases from V and 10 bases from J, the junction contained 8 bases not matched to a gene. The CDR3 length is 13 residues. CDR1 and CDR2 (germline): MNHNS, SASEGT. CDR3 nucleotide sequence: TGTGCCAGCAGTCCTGGGGCGGGAGCCGAGCAGTTCTTC. Its translation is CASSPGAGAEQFF.

This clonotype was seen at least ten times. The V and J genes are TRBV13 and TRBJ2-2, with D perhaps being TRBD1 or TRBD2 (5 bases each). V gave up 5 bases and J gave up 9 bases, with 13 bases separating them. The CDR3 extends over 13 amino acids. The germline CDR1 and CDR2 sequences are PRHDT and FYEKMQ (reference sequence). The CDR3 nucleotides read TGTGCCAGCAGCGCAGAAGGGGACCGGGAGCTGTTTTTT. It encodes CASSAEGDRELFF.

This clonotype was detected many times. Here the CDR3 DNA reads TGTGCCAGTAGTATTAGGAGGCTATCGGGAGATACGCAGTATTTT. It specifies CASSIRRLSGDTQYF. The chain has TRBV19 and TRBJ2-3, with D perhaps TRBD2 (5 bases). CDR1 is LNHDA, CDR2 SQIVND, per germline (reference sequence). The germline V and J ends were trimmed by 3 bases and 5 bases, with 15 bases remaining between them. This CDR3 is 15 amino acids long.

In this sample, this clonotype turned up many times. This chain joins TRBV5-1 and TRBJ1-1, with D perhaps matching TRBD1 (5 bases). Between the trimmed V and J ends, which lost 6 bases and 1 base, there was a span of 7 bases. This CDR3 comprises 12 residues. Germline CDR1 reads SGHRS; CDR2 reads YFSETQ. The CDR3 spells CASKQENTEAFF. DNA for the CDR3: TGCGCCAGCAAACAGGAGAACACTGAAGCTTTCTTT. Drawing the rest from reference TRBV5-1 and TRBJ1-1, the complete variable domain is KAGVTQTPRYLIKTRGQQVTLSCSPISGHRSVSWYQQTPGQGLQFLFEYFSETQRNKGNFPGRFSGRQFSNSRSEMNVSTLELGDSALYLCASKQENTEAFFGQGTRLTVV.

This clonotype was recorded many times. V gene TRBV6-6 combines with J gene TRBJ1-5; 8 bases match TRBD1. The CDR3 has 16 residues. The junction had 9 bases not matched to a gene; V was cut back by 2 bases and J by 6 bases. Germline V gene data show CDR1 as MNHNY and CDR2 as SVGAGI (reference sequence). CDR3 in DNA: TGTGCCAGCAGTTACCTACAGGGGGAGGGGAGTCAGCCCCAGCATTTT. This gives the protein CASSYLQGEGSQPQHF.

The table lists this clonotype with many counts. This chain joins TRBV28 and TRBJ1-2; TRBD1 aligns across 8 bases. Germline CDR1 MDHEN, CDR2 SYDVKM. The CDR3 runs to 13 residues. V lost 2 bases to trimming and J lost 6 bases; unmatched junction nucleotides: 2. CDR3 coding DNA: TGTGCCAGCAGTTTACAGGGGGCGCATGGCTACACCTTC. Its translation is CASSLQGAHGYTF.

This clonotype was observed at least ten times. The V gene is TRBV10-3, the J gene TRBJ2-5, with D perhaps TRBD2 (5 bases). CDR3 length equals 13 residues. V gave up 4 bases and J gave up 4 bases, with 10 bases separating them. CDR1 and CDR2 (germline): ENHRY, SYGVKD. CDR3 in amino acids: CAISGEAGETQYF. The DNA of the CDR3 is TGTGCCATCAGTGGAGAGGCGGGAGAGACCCAGTACTTC.

In this sample, this clonotype turned up many times. V and J are TRBV7-9 and TRBJ2-3, with 10 bases that match TRBD2. Germline V gene data show CDR1 as SEHNR and CDR2 as FQNEAQ (reference sequence). The ends lost 6 bases at V and 3 bases at J; junction bases unmatched: 3. This CDR3 comprises 14 residues. The CDR3 DNA follows: TGTGCCAGCAGGTCTAGCGGGAGTACAGATACGCAGTATTTT. It yields the protein CASRSSGSTDTQYF.

This clonotype was recorded many times. This rearrangement joins TRBV20-1 to TRBJ2-3; TRBD2 matches at 11 bases. Trimming removed 4 bases from V and 2 bases from J; junction bases left unmatched: 8. Germline-derived CDR1 and CDR2 are DFQATT and SNEGSKA (reference sequence). The CDR3 runs to 16 residues. CDR3 DNA: TGCAGTGCTACCTTAACTAGCGGGAGTAACACAGATACGCAGTATTTT. It yields the protein CSATLTSGSNTDTQYF.

This clonotype was found many times. The chain uses TRBV20-1 and TRBJ1-5, with 7 bases lining up with TRBD1. Trimming cost V 0 bases and J 7 bases; bases outside gene matches: 9. The CDR3 contains 15 residues. Germline-derived CDR1 and CDR2 are DFQATT and SNEGSKA (reference sequence). The CDR3 reads CSAREFGTVGQPQHF. DNA of the CDR3: TGCAGTGCTAGAGAATTTGGGACAGTAGGGCAGCCCCAGCATTTT.

This clonotype is deemed medium-sized. The rearrangement joins TRBV9 to TRBJ2-7; TRBD1 matches 9 bases. Germline lookup yields CDR1 SGDLS and CDR2 YYNGEE. This CDR3 is built from 15 residues. V was clipped by 0 bases and J by 5 bases; unmatched bases: 6. The CDR3 DNA reads as TGTGCCAGCAGCGTAGCCGGACAGGGGTTGGACGAGCAGTACTTC. It yields the protein CASSVAGQGLDEQYF.

CDR3 region: CASSLEHGGNYGYTF. The DNA of the CDR3 is TGTGCCAGCTCATTGGAACACGGAGGGAACTATGGCTACACCTTC. This rearrangement joins TRBV18 to TRBJ1-2; D remains ambiguous. The CDR3 loop spans 15 amino acids. Germline lookup yields CDR1 KGHSH and CDR2 LQKENI. V was pared by 5 bases and J by 2 bases, with 15 bases between.

This clonotype appeared many times. One end of the junction does not line up with germline, which may come from a read error. The V gene is TRBV6-1, the J gene TRBJ2-3; no reliable D call. Germline V gives CDR1 MNHNS, CDR2 SASEGT. This CDR3 contains 12 residues. This CDR3 is CASSEALDTQYF. In DNA, the CDR3 is TGCGCCAGCAGTGAAGCGCTGGATACGCAGTATTTT.

This clonotype was recorded many times. The CDR3 spells CASSVAGGGHTDTQYF. The CDR3, as DNA: TGTGCCAGCAGCGTAGCGGGGGGCGGTCACACAGATACGCAGTATTTT. This rearrangement joins TRBV9 to TRBJ2-3; a weak D match, TRBD2 (7 bases). The length of the CDR3 is 16 residues. CDR1 and CDR2 (germline): SGDLS, YYNGEE. The ends were cut back, 0 bases at V and 2 bases at J, with 13 bases in the middle.

This clonotype was seen repeatedly, ten times or more. The chain carries TRBV6-4 and TRBJ1-1; D might be TRBD1 (5 bases). V lost 7 bases, J lost 4 bases, and 13 bases lay in between. The CDR3 has 13 amino acids. Germline CDR1 is MRHNA and CDR2 is SNTAGT. Here the CDR3 reads CASIRRQFTEAFF. As DNA, the CDR3 is TGTGCCAGCATCAGAAGACAGTTCACTGAAGCTTTCTTT.

This clonotype has a count of ten or more. The rearrangement links TRBV10-2 to TRBJ1-2; D is perhaps TRBD1 (6 bases). The CDR3 totals 11 residues. The germline V gene has CDR1 WSHSY and CDR2 SAAADI. V gave up 10 bases and J gave up 8 bases, with 14 bases separating them. CDR3 sequence: CATIMGGGYTF. CDR3 nucleotide sequence: TGCGCCACCATCATGGGGGGCGGCTACACCTTC.

This clonotype has a count of ten or more. A read error may account for a junction end that differs from germline. The chain combines TRBV6-5 with TRBJ2-7, with 12 bases identical to TRBD1. This CDR3 has 20 residues. Germline CDR1 reads MNHEY; CDR2 reads SVGAGI. DNA for the CDR3: TGTGCCAGCAGCACCAGGGACAGGGGGCGATCGGAAGCAGCCTCCAACGAGCAGTACTTC. Encoded protein: CASSTRDRGRSEAASNEQYF.

This clonotype was detected many times. The chain links TRBV5-1 to TRBJ2-7; D call uncertain. This CDR3 is built from 13 residues. Germline-derived CDR1 and CDR2 are SGHRS and YFSETQ. The V and J ends lost 1 base and 4 bases respectively, with 9 bases between them. DNA for the CDR3: TGCGCCAGCAGCTTGTTTCCCGGGTACGAGCAGTACTTC. Its translation is CASSLFPGYEQYF.

This clonotype was observed many times. This chain uses TRBV20-1 with TRBJ2-3; possibly TRBD2 for D (5 bases). Germline V gives CDR1 DFQATT, CDR2 SNEGSKA (reference sequence). The CDR3 is made up of 15 amino acids. Trimming took 0 bases from V and 0 from J, leaving 10 bases between them. In DNA form, the CDR3 reads TGCAGTGCTAGAGATCTCCTAGCTAGCACAGATACGCAGTATTTT. Translation gives CSARDLLASTDTQYF.

This clonotype has a count of ten or more. CDR3 amino acids: CSARGRTSGITGELFF. In DNA, the CDR3 is TGCAGTGCTAGAGGCCGCACTAGCGGGATTACCGGGGAGCTGTTTTTT. The chain recombines TRBV20-1 with TRBJ2-2; 10 bases are shared with TRBD2. Per germline, CDR1 DFQATT and CDR2 SNEGSKA (reference sequence). V dropped 1 base and J dropped 5; count of bases not matched to a gene: 7. CDR3 length: 16 residues.

This clonotype came up many times. The chain employs TRBV27 and TRBJ1-5, with 10 bases identical to TRBD1. The CDR3 spans 16 residues. The V gene's germline CDR1 is MNHEY and CDR2 SMNVEV (reference sequence). J gave up 2 bases and V 6 bases, and 7 bases lay outside the gene matches. The CDR3, as DNA: TGTGCCAGCAGCAAAACCGGGACAGGGGGCAATCAGCCCCAGCATTTT. Translated, it gives CASSKTGTGGNQPQHF.

This clonotype came up many times. The chain recombines TRBV28 with TRBJ2-1, with D possibly TRBD2 on 6 matching bases. Germline V CDR1 and CDR2: MDHEN, SYDVKM. Deletions cut 8 bases from V and 7 bases from J, with 12 bases between. This CDR3 spans 12 amino acids. The CDR3 bases are TGTGCCAGCTTAAGCGGGTTTAATGAGCAGTTCTTC. As protein: CASLSGFNEQFF.

This clonotype was observed at least ten times. A read error may account for a junction end that differs from germline. The gene calls are TRBV19 and TRBJ2-7, with 10 bases aligning to TRBD2. This CDR3 region has 19 residues. Germline V CDR1 and CDR2: LNHDA, SQIVND (reference sequence). The CDR3 reads CASSKNPTSSGRASNEQYF. The CDR3 DNA is TGTGCCAGTAGTAAAAACCCGACCTCAAGCGGGAGGGCCTCCAACGAGCAGTACTTC.

This clonotype was detected many times. The chain uses TRBV24-1 and TRBJ2-1, with TRBD2 matching 7 bases. V trimming: 6 bases; J trimming: 8 bases; junction bases outside the gene matches: 15. The CDR3 spans 16 residues. Germline V CDR1 and CDR2: KGHDR, SFDVKD. This CDR3 is CATSPPNSGLADEQFF. The CDR3 DNA sequence: TGTGCCACCAGTCCCCCGAATAGCGGGCTGGCGGATGAGCAGTTCTTC.

This clonotype was picked up many times. The rearrangement links TRBV24-1 to TRBJ2-2; TRBD1 agrees at 8 bases. Germline loops: CDR1 KGHDR, CDR2 SFDVKD. CDR3 length equals 14 residues. The ends lost 10 bases at V and 4 bases at J; junction bases unmatched: 7. In DNA form, the CDR3 reads TGTGCCACTGGAGCAGGGGGCAGCACCGGGGAGCTGTTTTTT. This sequence encodes CATGAGGSTGELFF.

This clonotype has a count of ten or more. CDR3 sequence (DNA): TGTGCCAGCAGTGATCCCCTCCTAGCGGGAGGCCTAGATACGCAGTATTTT. The encoded protein is CASSDPLLAGGLDTQYF. The V and J genes are TRBV25-1 and TRBJ2-3, with TRBD2 identical over 11 bases. The CDR3 length is 17 residues. CDR1 and CDR2 (germline): MGHDK, SYGVNS. V lost 3 bases and J lost 5; bases outside the gene matches: 10.